This T cell receptor beta chain was sequenced during a study of blood T cell repertoires in COVID-19. Study as a whole: Acute-phase and convalescent COVID-19 samples originated in the United States, Italy and Spain.

The germline V and J ends were trimmed by 3 bases and 5 bases, with 10 bases remaining between them. Germline V gene data show CDR1 as DFQATT and CDR2 as SNEGSKA (reference sequence). CDR3 length: 12 amino acids. Per the original data handling: The authors estimated nucleated cell counts from reference gene primer amplification. Produced via immunoSEQ multiplex PCR; TCRdb's table is partial and in-frame only. V, J and clone size were drawn from that table, and D and trimming were deduced from the DNA. The data contain about 39,000 clones, about 86% of them seen just once; the ten biggest clones take up over 45%.

V is TRBV20-1 and J is TRBJ1-1, with no clear D. The sample was peripheral blood. The receptor's source is a man between 65 and 85 years old with acute or convalescent COVID-19. CDR3 nucleotide sequence: TGCAGTGCTAGTACGGGAAGTACTGAAGCTTTCTTT. Translated, it gives CSASTGSTEAFF.